This T cell receptor (beta chain) was profiled in a study of shared clonotypes between healthy human individuals. Per the authors' pipeline: Quality scores were absent from the junction-only immunoSEQ sequences, so filtering differed. TCRdb keeps only in-frame clones here, not all; method: immunoSEQ multiplex PCR. The DNA was the basis for D and trimming; V, J and clone size are from that table. The repertoire holds some 2,000,000 clones, with approximately 96% as singletons. Per germline, CDR1 LNHNV and CDR2 YYDKDF (reference sequence). The ends lost 6 bases at V and 7 bases at J; junction bases unmatched: 4. The CDR3 loop spans 13 amino acids.

Source material: naive CD4+ T cells sorted from blood. The subset denotes: CD45RA+ positively selected. The source is a young man in good health. The chain is built from TRBV15 and TRBJ2-7; 12 bases are a match to TRBD1. The CDR3 region is CATSRDRGREQYF. In nucleotides, the CDR3 is TGTGCCACCAGTAGGGACAGGGGGCGGGAGCAGTACTTC.